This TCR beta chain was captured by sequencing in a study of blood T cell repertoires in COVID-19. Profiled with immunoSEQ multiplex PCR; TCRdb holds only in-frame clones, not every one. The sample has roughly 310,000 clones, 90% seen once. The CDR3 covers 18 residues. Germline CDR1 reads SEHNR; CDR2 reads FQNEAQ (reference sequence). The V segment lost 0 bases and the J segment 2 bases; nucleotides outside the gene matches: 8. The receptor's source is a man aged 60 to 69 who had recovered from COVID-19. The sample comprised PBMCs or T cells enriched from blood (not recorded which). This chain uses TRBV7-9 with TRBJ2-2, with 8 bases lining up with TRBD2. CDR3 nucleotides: TGTGCCAGCAGCTTAGCGGGGAGCGGGAGAGGAAACACCGGGGAGCTGTTTTTT. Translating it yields CASSLAGSGRGNTGELFF.